One TCR beta chain is described in this entry. Its antigen is currently unknown. This sample is drawn from a study of PD-1 blockade in mismatch repair-deficient tumors. Sequencing was performed with immunoSEQ multiplex PCR; in TCRdb, only in-frame clones are kept and a portion is missing. The sample holds about 14,000 clones, 85% to 90% seen once. Sample time point: identical approximately eleven-day culture without peptide (control). The CDR3 is 15 residues long. Germline CDR1 reads SGHNT; CDR2 reads YYREEE (reference sequence). The trim removed 7 bases at V and 3 bases at J, leaving 6 bases unmatched.

The chain recombines TRBV5-4 with TRBJ2-6, with 8 bases lining up with TRBD2. The sequence was obtained from an adult with mismatch repair-deficient cancer. Source: cells cultured in vitro, taken from a patient treated with pembrolizumab. DNA for the CDR3: TGTGCCAGCGGGGCGGGAGGTTTTGGGGCCAACGTCCTGACTTTC. Amino acids: CASGAGGFGANVLTF.